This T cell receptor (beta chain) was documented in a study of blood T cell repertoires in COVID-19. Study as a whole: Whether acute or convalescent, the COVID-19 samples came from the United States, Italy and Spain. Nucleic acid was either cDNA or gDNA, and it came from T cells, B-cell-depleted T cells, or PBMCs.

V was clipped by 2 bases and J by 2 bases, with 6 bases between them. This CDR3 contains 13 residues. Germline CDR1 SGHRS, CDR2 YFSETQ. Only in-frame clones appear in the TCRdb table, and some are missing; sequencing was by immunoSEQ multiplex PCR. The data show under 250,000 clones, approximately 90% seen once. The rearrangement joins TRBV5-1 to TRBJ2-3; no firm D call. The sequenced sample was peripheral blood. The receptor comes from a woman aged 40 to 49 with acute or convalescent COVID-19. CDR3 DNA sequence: TGCGCCAGCAGCTTTGGAGACACAGATACGCAGTATTTT. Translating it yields CASSFGDTDTQYF.